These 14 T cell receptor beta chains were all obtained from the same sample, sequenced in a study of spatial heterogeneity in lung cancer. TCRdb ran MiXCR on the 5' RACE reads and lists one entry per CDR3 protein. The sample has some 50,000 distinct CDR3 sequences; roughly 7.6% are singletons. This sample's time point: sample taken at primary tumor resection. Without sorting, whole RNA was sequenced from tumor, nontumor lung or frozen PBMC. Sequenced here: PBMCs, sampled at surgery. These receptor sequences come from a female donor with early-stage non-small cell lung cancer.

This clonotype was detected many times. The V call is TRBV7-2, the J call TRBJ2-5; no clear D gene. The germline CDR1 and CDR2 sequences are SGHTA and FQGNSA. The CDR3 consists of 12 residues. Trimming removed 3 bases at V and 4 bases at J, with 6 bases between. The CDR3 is CASSFFSETQYF. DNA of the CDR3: TGTGCCAGCAGCTTTTTCTCAGAGACCCAGTACTTC.

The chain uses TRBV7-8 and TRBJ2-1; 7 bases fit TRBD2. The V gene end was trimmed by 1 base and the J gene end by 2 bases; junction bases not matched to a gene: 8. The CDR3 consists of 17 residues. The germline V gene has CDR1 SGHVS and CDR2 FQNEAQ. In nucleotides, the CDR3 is TGTGCCAGCAGCTTAGTACGTTTAGCGGGTGCCTACAATGAGCAGTTCTTC. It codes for CASSLVRLAGAYNEQFF.

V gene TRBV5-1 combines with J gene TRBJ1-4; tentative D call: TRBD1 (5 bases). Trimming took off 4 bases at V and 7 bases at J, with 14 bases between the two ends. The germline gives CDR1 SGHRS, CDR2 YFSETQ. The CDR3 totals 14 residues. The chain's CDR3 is CASSATERAEKLFF. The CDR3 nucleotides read TGCGCCAGCAGCGCGACAGAGCGGGCTGAAAAACTGTTTTTT.

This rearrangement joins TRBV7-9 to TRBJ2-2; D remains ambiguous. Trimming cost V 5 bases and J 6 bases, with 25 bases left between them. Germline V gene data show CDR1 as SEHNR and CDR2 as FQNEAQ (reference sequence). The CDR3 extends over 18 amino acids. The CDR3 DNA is TGTGCCAGCAGCCCCCCCTGGGATTGGGGTGAAAGACCCGGGGAGCTGTTTTTT. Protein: CASSPPWDWGERPGELFF.

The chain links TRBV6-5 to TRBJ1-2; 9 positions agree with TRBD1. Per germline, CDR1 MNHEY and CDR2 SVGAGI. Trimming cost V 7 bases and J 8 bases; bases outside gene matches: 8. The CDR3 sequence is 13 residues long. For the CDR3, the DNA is TGTGCCAGCACCCCACAGGGGGCGCGGGGCTACACCTTC. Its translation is CASTPQGARGYTF.

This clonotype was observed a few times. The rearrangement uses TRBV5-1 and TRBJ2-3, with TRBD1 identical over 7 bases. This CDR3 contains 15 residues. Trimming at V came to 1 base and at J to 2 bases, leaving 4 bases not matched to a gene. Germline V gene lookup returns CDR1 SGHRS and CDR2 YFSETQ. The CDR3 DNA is TGCGCCAGCAGCTTGTCGGGACAGTTCACAGATACGCAGTATTTT. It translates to CASSLSGQFTDTQYF.

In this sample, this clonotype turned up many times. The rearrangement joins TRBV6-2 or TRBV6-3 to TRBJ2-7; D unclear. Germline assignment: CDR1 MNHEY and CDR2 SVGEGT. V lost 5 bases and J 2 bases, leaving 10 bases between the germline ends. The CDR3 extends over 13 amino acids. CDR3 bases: TGTGCCAGCAGTCCCGGCAGCACCTACGAGCAGTACTTC. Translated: CASSPGSTYEQYF.

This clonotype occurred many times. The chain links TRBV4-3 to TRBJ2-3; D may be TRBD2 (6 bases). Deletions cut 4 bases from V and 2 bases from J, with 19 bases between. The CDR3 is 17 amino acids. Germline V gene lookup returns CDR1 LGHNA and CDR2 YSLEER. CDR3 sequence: CASSPQGGDSLTDTQYF. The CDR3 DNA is TGCGCCAGCAGCCCCCAAGGAGGGGACTCTCTCACAGATACGCAGTATTTT.

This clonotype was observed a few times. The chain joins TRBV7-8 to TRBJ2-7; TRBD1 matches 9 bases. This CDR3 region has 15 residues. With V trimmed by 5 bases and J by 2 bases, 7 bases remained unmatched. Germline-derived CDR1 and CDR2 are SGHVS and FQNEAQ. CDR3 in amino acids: CASSGRTGAAYEQYF. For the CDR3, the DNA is TGTGCCAGCAGCGGACGGACAGGGGCGGCCTACGAGCAGTACTTC.

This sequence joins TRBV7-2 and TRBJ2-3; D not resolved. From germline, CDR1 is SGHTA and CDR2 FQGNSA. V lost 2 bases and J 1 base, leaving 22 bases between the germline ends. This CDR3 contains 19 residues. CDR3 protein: CASSLSAHRASQRTDTQYF. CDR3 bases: TGTGCCAGCAGCTTATCGGCCCACAGAGCCTCTCAGCGCACAGATACGCAGTATTTT. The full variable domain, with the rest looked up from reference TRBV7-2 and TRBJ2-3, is GAGVSQSPSNKVTEKGKDVELRCDPISGHTALYWYRQSLGQGLEFLIYFQGNSAPDKSGLPSDRFSAERTGGSVSTLTIQRTQQEDSAVYLCASSLSAHRASQRTDTQYFGPGTRLTVL.

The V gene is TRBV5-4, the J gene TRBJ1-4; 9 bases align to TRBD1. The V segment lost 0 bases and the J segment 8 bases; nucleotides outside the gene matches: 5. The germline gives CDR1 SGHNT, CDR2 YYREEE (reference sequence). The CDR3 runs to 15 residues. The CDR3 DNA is TGTGCCAGCAGCTTGGGGGGACAGGGTGGCGAAAAACTGTTTTTT. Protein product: CASSLGGQGGEKLFF.

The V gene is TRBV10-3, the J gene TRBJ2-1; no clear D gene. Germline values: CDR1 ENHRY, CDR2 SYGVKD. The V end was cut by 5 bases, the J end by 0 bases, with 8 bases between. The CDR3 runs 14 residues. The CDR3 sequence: CAISRASSYNEQFF. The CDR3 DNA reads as TGTGCCATCAGTCGTGCTAGCTCCTACAATGAGCAGTTCTTC.

In nucleotides, the CDR3 is TGTGCCAGCAGCTTAGTAGGACAAAACACTGAAGCTTTCTTT. It is translated as CASSLVGQNTEAFF. This chain connects TRBV7-9 to TRBJ1-1, with D tentatively TRBD1 (5 bases). Germline CDR1 and CDR2: SEHNR and FQNEAQ (reference sequence). This CDR3 comprises 14 residues. Trimming removed 1 base from V and 2 bases from J, with 8 bases in between.

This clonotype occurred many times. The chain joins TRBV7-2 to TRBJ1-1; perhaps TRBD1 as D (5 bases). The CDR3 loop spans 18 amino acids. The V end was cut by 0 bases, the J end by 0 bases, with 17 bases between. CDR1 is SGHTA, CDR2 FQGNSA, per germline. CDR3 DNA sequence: TGTGCCAGCAGCTTAGCGCTTGGGGCCGGGGTTTTGAACACTGAAGCTTTCTTT. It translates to CASSLALGAGVLNTEAFF.